The source of this T cell receptor (beta chain) is a study of glioma-infiltrating T cells after dendritic cell vaccination. Time point indicated: after dendritic cell vaccination, including at tumor progression/relapse. Some clones are missing from TCRdb's copy, which holds only in-frame ones; the method was immunoSEQ multiplex PCR. Among some 46,000 clones listed, 75% to 90% were seen once. The length of the CDR3 is 17 residues. Germline CDR1 reads LNHNV; CDR2 reads YYDKDF (reference sequence). V lost 1 base to trimming and J lost 9 bases; unmatched junction nucleotides: 11. Sequenced material: blood, taken after dendritic cell vaccination. The chain has TRBV15 and TRBJ2-1; TRBD2 matches at 11 bases. The sequence was collected from a human donor with glioblastoma. The CDR3 is CATSRGRGSGRAGEQFF. The CDR3 DNA sequence: TGTGCCACCAGCAGAGGCCGTGGTAGCGGGAGGGCGGGTGAGCAGTTCTTC.